The T cell receptor (beta chain) under discussion was sequenced for a study of graft-versus-host responses after intestinal transplantation. The wider study: The recipients all started with anti-thymocyte globulin induction and then took tacrolimus and steroids for around three years.

CDR3 length: 14 amino acids. V lost 6 bases and J lost 2; bases outside the gene matches: 6. CDR1 MDHEN and CDR2 SYDVKM come from the germline V gene. Of note for this clone: Its antigen is still unknown.

Profiling relied on immunoSEQ multiplex PCR, and the TCRdb table lists in-frame clones only, not all of them. The repertoire has 10,000 to 15,000 clones, approximately 93% of them found once; the top ten carry 20%. Findings and caveats of the study: Analysis identified GvH clones in recipient marrow, with some appearing first in ileum or blood. HvG clone declines early post-transplant were associated with peak circulating GvH levels.

The chain links TRBV28 to TRBJ2-5; 7 bases map to TRBD1. This clonotype originated in a human patient who received an intestinal transplant, so some T cells may come from the graft donor. The sample in question was PBMCs, obtained just under 110 days after intestinal transplant. CDR3 in DNA: TGTGCCAGCAGAGGGACAGCGAGTCAAGAGACCCAGTACTTC. Protein product: CASRGTASQETQYF.